These T cell receptor beta chains were read from a single sample in a study of blood T cell repertoires in COVID-19. Clones were sequenced by immunoSEQ multiplex PCR, and TCRdb holds only the in-frame ones, with some missing. The sample lists around 470,000 clones; roughly 88% were seen once. The sequencing sample was made of PBMCs or T cells enriched from blood (not recorded which). The source is a man between 18 and 29 years old who had recovered from COVID-19. Both conserved end residues are part of each CDR3. D genes are given only for firm matches. Rows give clone size only sometimes, using once, few, many, or a class for an expanded clone.

CDR3 DNA: TGCAGACCGGACAGGGCTTTTGAAGCTTTCTTT
CDR3 protein: CRPDRAFEAFF
clone size: -
V gene: TRBV20-1
D gene: TRBD1
J gene: TRBJ1-1

CDR3 DNA: TGTGCCAGCAGCGGGCCTGGGACAGGGGATCAGCCCCAGCATTTT
CDR3 protein: CASSGPGTGDQPQHF
clone size: -
V gene: TRBV9
D gene: TRBD1
J gene: TRBJ1-5

CDR3 DNA: TGTGCCAGTAACCAACAGGGGGCAGGCAATCAGCCCCAGCATTTT
CDR3 protein: CASNQQGAGNQPQHF
clone size: -
V gene: TRBV19
D gene: TRBD1
J gene: TRBJ1-5

CDR3 DNA: TGTGCCAGCAGCAATACAGGGCCGTATAATTCACCCCTCCACTTT
CDR3 protein: CASSNTGPYNSPLHF
clone size: -
V gene: TRBV9
D gene: -
J gene: TRBJ1-6

CDR3 DNA: TGTGCCAGCAGTGCCCTAGACAGGGTGAACACTGAAGCTTTCTTT
CDR3 protein: CASSALDRVNTEAFF
clone size: -
V gene: TRBV25-1
D gene: TRBD1
J gene: TRBJ1-1

CDR3 DNA: TGTGCCTGGCGGGACAGGGGGGGCACTGAAGCTTTCTTT
CDR3 protein: CAWRDRGGTEAFF
clone size: -
V gene: TRBV30
D gene: TRBD1
J gene: TRBJ1-1

CDR3 DNA: TGTGCCAGTTACACACCGGGACACACTAACTATGGCTACACCTTC
CDR3 protein: CASYTPGHTNYGYTF
clone size: -
V gene: TRBV28
D gene: -
J gene: TRBJ1-2

CDR3 DNA: TGTGCCAGCAGCCATGGGACAGGGAAAGGCGGCTACACCTTC
CDR3 protein: CASSHGTGKGGYTF
clone size: few
V gene: TRBV27
D gene: TRBD1
J gene: TRBJ1-2

CDR3 DNA: TGTGCCAGCAAGGTACAGAACAATCAGCCCCAGCATTTT
CDR3 protein: CASKVQNNQPQHF
clone size: -
V gene: TRBV28
D gene: -
J gene: TRBJ1-5

CDR3 DNA: TGTGCCAGCAGCTTACGGGACAGGTCCTACAATGAGCAGTTCTTC
CDR3 protein: CASSLRDRSYNEQFF
clone size: once
V gene: TRBV11-2
D gene: TRBD1
J gene: TRBJ2-1

CDR3 DNA: TGTGCCATCGCGAGGGACAACGAGTACGAGCAGTACTTC
CDR3 protein: CAIARDNEYEQYF
clone size: once
V gene: TRBV6-5
D gene: -
J gene: TRBJ2-7

CDR3 DNA: TGCAGCGTTGATTCCGGGAGGGGTGACTACGAGCAGTACTTC
CDR3 protein: CSVDSGRGDYEQYF
clone size: -
V gene: TRBV29-1
D gene: TRBD2
J gene: TRBJ2-7

CDR3 DNA: TGTGCCAGCAAGTGGGCCGGGGGTCATGGCTACACCTTC
CDR3 protein: CASKWAGGHGYTF
clone size: -
V gene: TRBV25-1
D gene: -
J gene: TRBJ1-2

CDR3 DNA: TGTGCCAGCAGGGACTTCGATGAAAAACTGTTTTTT
CDR3 protein: CASRDFDEKLFF
clone size: -
V gene: TRBV6-5
D gene: -
J gene: TRBJ1-4

CDR3 DNA: TGTGCCGGGCAGGTGGGGGGCACTGAAGCTTTCTTT
CDR3 protein: CAGQVGGTEAFF
clone size: -
V gene: TRBV6-5
D gene: -
J gene: TRBJ1-1

CDR3 DNA: TGTGCCAGCAGTCCCGGGACTAGCGGGAGGGCCCCGCAGTATTTT
CDR3 protein: CASSPGTSGRAPQYF
clone size: -
V gene: TRBV27
D gene: TRBD2
J gene: TRBJ2-3

CDR3 DNA: TGTGCCCCGAACCTAATTACAGGGATGAAGACCCAGTACTTC
CDR3 protein: CAPNLITGMKTQYF
clone size: -
V gene: TRBV24-1
D gene: -
J gene: TRBJ2-5

CDR3 DNA: TGTGCCAGCTCACCACTCTCGACTAGCGGGACCAATGAGCAGTTCTTC
CDR3 protein: CASSPLSTSGTNEQFF
clone size: -
V gene: TRBV18
D gene: TRBD2
J gene: TRBJ2-1

CDR3 DNA: TGTGCCAGCAGCTTAGCCAGGGGGCTTGATTCACCCCTCCACTTT
CDR3 protein: CASSLARGLDSPLHF
clone size: -
V gene: TRBV7-8
D gene: TRBD1
J gene: TRBJ1-6

CDR3 DNA: TGTGCCAGCACGACAGGAGTCGACTATGGCTACACCTTC
CDR3 protein: CASTTGVDYGYTF
clone size: -
V gene: TRBV6-5
D gene: -
J gene: TRBJ1-2

CDR3 DNA: TGTGCCAGCAGCAAAGTGAAGGCGGGAGAAAACGAGCAGTACTTC
CDR3 protein: CASSKVKAGENEQYF
clone size: -
V gene: TRBV21-1
D gene: -
J gene: TRBJ2-7

CDR3 DNA: TGTGCCGGCAGCGGGACAGTACATGGCTACACCTTC
CDR3 protein: CAGSGTVHGYTF
clone size: -
V gene: TRBV11-3
D gene: TRBD1
J gene: TRBJ1-2